The source of this TCR beta chain is a study of blood T cell repertoires in COVID-19. Study context: Samples came from the United States, Italy and Spain, spanning acute and convalescent COVID-19. PBMCs, B-cell-depleted T cells, or T cells provided the cDNA or gDNA that made up the material.

The V gene's germline CDR1 is SGHTA and CDR2 FQGTGA. The CDR3 covers 15 residues. The J segment lost 4 bases and the V segment lost 5 bases, leaving 7 bases of the junction unmatched. As processed by the authors: Estimation of nucleated cell counts was performed using reference gene primer amplification. Sequencing used immunoSEQ multiplex PCR; TCRdb keeps in-frame clones, though not all of them. The V and J calls and clone size were taken over from that table, and D and trimming were inferred from the DNA. The data contain roughly 120,000 clones, approximately 81% of them singletons. Seattle patients were enrolled while actively infected and followed longitudinally.

The chain combines TRBV7-3 with TRBJ2-7; TRBD2 matches 11 bases. This sequence was found in a man older than 75 with COVID-19, enrolled during active disease. Sequences were obtained from peripheral blood. The CDR3 DNA reads as TGTGCCAGCAGCCTTACTAGCGGGAGTTTATACGAGCAGTACTTC. It codes for CASSLTSGSLYEQYF.